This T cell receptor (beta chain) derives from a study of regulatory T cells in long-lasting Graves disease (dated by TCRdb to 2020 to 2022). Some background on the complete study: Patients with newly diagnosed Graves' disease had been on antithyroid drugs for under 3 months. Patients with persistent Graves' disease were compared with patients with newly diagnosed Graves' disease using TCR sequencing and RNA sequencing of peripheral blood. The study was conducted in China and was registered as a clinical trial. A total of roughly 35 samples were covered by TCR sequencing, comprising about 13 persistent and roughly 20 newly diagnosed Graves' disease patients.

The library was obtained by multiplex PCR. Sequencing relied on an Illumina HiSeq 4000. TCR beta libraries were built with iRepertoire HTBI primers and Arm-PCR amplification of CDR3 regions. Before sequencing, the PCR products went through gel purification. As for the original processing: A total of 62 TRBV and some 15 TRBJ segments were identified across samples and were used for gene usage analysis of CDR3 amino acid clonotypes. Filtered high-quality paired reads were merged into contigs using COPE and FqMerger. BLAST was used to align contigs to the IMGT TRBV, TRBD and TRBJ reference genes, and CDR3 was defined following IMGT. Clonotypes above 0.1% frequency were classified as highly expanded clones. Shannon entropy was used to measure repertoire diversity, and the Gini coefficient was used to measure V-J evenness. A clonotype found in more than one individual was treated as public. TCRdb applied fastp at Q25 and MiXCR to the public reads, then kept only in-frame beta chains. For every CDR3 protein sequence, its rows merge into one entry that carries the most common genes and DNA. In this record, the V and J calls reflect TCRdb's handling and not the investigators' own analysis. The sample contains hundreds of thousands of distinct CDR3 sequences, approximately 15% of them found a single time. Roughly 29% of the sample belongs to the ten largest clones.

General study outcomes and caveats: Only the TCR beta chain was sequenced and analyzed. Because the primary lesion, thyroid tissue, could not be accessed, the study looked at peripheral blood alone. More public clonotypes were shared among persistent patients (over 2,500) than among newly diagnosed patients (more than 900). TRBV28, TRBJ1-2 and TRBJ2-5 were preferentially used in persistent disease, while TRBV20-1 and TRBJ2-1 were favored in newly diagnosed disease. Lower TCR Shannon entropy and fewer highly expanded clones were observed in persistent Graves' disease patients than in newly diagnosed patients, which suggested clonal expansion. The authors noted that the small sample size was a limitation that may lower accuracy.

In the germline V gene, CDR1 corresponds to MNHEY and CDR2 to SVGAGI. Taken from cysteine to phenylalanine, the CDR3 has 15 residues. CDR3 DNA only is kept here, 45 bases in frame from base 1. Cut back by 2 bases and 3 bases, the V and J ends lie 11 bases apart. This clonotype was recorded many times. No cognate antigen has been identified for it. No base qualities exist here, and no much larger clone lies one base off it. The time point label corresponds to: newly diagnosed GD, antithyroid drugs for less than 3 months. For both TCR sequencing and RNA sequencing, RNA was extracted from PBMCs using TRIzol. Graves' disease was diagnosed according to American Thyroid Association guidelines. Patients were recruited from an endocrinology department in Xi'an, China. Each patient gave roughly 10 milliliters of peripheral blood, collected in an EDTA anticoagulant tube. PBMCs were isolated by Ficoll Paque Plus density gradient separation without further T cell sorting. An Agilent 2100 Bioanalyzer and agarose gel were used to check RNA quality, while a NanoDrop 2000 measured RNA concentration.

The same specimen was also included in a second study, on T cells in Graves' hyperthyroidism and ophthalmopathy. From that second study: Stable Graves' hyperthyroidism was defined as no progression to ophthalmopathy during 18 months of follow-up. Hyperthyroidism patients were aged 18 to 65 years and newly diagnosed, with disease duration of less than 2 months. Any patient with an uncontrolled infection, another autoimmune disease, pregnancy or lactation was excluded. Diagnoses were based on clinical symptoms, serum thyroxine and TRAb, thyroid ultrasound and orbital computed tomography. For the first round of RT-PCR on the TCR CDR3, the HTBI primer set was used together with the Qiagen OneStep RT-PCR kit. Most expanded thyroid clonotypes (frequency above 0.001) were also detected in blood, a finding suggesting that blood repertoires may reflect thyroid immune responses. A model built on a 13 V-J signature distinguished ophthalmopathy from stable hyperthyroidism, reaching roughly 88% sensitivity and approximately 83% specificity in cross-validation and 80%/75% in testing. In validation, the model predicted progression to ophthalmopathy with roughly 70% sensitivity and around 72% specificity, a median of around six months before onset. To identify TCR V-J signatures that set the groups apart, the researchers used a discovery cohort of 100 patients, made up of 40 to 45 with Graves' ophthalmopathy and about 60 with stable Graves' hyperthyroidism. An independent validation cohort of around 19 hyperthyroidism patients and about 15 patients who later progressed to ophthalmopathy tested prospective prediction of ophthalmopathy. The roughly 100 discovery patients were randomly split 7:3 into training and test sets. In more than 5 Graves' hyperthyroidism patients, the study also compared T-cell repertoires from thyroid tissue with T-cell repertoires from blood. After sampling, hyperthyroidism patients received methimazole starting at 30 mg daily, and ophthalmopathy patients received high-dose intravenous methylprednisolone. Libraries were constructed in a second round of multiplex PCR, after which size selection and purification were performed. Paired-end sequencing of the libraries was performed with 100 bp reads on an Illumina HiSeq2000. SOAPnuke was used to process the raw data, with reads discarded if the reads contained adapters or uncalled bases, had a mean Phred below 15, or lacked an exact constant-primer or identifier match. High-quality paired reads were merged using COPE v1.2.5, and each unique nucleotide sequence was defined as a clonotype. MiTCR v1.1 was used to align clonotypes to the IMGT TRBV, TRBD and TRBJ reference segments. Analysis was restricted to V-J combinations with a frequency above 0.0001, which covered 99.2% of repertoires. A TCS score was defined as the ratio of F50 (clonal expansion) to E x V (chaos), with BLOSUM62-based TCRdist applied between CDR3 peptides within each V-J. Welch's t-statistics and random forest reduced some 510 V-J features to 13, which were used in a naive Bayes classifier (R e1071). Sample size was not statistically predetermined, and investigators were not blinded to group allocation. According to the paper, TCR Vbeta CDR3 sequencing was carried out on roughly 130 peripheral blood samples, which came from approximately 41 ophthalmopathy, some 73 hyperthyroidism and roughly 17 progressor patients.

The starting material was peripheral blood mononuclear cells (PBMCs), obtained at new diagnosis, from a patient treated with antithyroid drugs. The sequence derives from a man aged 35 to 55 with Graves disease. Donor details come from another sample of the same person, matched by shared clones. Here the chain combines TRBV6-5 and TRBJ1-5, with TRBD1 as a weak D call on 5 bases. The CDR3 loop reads CASSYARGVNQPQHF. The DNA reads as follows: TGTGCCAGCAGTTACGCACGAGGGGTCAATCAGCCCCAGCATTTT.